This entry is about one T cell receptor beta chain. This sample is part of a study of blood T cell repertoires in COVID-19. As for the study in general: Samples came from the United States, Italy and Spain, spanning acute and convalescent COVID-19.

The CDR3 is 14 residues long. The ends lost 8 bases at V and 2 bases at J; junction bases unmatched: 3. Germline values: CDR1 LNHDA, CDR2 SQIVND (reference sequence). Here immunoSEQ multiplex PCR was the method, and the copy in TCRdb shows in-frame clones only, minus some. The data show around 470,000 clones, roughly 87% seen once. The origin of this receptor is a man between 18 and 35 years old with COVID-19, enrolled during active disease. The sample consisted of peripheral blood. V usage is TRBV19 and J usage is TRBJ2-3, with 11 bases that match TRBD2. CDR3 amino acids: CASGTSGPTDTQYF. CDR3 DNA sequence: TGTGCCAGTGGGACTAGCGGACCCACAGATACGCAGTATTTT.